This TCR beta chain originates from a study of blood T cell repertoires in COVID-19. Study-wide context: PBMCs, B-cell-depleted T cells, or T cells were the source of the cDNA or gDNA that made up the material.

CDR3 length equals 15 residues. Between the trimmed V and J ends, which lost 1 base and 3 bases, there was a span of 14 bases. CDR1 and CDR2 (germline): SGHRS, YFSETQ. Assay: immunoSEQ multiplex PCR; the TCRdb copy retains only in-frame clones and omits some. The sample holds 150,000 or so clones, about 82% seen once. The sample comprised peripheral blood. The receptor's source is a woman aged 55 to 70 with acute or convalescent COVID-19. The rearrangement links TRBV5-1 to TRBJ2-7, with D possibly TRBD1 on 6 matching bases. The CDR3, as DNA: TGCGCCAGCAGCTTGACGGCAGGGGAGATCTACGAGCAGTACTTC. This encodes CASSLTAGEIYEQYF. The whole variable domain, filled in from reference TRBV5-1 and TRBJ2-7, reads KAGVTQTPRYLIKTRGQQVTLSCSPISGHRSVSWYQQTPGQGLQFLFEYFSETQRNKGNFPGRFSGRQFSNSRSEMNVSTLELGDSALYLCASSLTAGEIYEQYFGPGTRLTVT.